A selection of T cell receptor beta chains follows, all from one sample in a study of OX40 agonist ivuxolimab in advanced cancers. Sequencing used immunoSEQ multiplex PCR; TCRdb keeps in-frame clones, though not all of them. Of 20,000 to 25,000 clones listed, around 78% were seen once; the top ten hold around 59%. The sample here was CD4+ or CD8+ T cells sorted from blood, taken in a trial of the OX40 agonist ivuxolimab. The receptors shown here come from an adult with an advanced solid tumor such as melanoma, head and neck, liver or kidney cancer. CDR3s include the opening cysteine and the closing phenylalanine or tryptophan. D genes are given only for firm matches. Size is omitted from some rows. Given values are once, few, many or a class for expanded clones.

d_call	v_call	clone_size	j_call	cdr3_nt	cdr3_aa
TRBD1	TRBV4-3	once	TRBJ2-7	TGCGCCAGCAGCCCAGGGGGCACCTCTTCCTACGAGCAGTACTTC	CASSPGGTSSYEQYF
-	TRBV7-9	-	TRBJ2-7	TGTGCCAGCATCACTTCAGACGAGCAGTACTTC	CASITSDEQYF
TRBD2	TRBV7-9	-	TRBJ2-1	TGTGCCAGCAGCTTACCCAGAAGCGGGAGGTGGCCGGATGAGCAGTTCTTC	CASSLPRSGRWPDEQFF
TRBD2	TRBV27	-	TRBJ2-2	TGTGCCAGCAGTTCGTTAGCGGGAGGGTACACCGGGGAGCTGTTTTTT	CASSSLAGGYTGELFF
-	TRBV6-5	-	TRBJ1-6	TGTGCCAGCAGTTTCCAGTTGAATTCACCCCTCCACTTT	CASSFQLNSPLHF
TRBD1	TRBV15	-	TRBJ2-7	TGTGCCACCAGCAGCAGACAGGGCTACGAGCAGTACTTC	CATSSRQGYEQYF
-	TRBV7-9	-	TRBJ1-6	TGTGCCAGCAGCTTACCATGGGCAGGGGAGTATAATTCACCCCTCCACTTT	CASSLPWAGEYNSPLHF
-	TRBV5-6	few	TRBJ2-7	TGTGCCAGCAGCTTTGGACAGACCTACGAGCAGTACTTC	CASSFGQTYEQYF
-	TRBV9	-	TRBJ2-7	TGTGCCAGCAGCGTAGGAGTCGCTACCTACGAGCAGTACTTC	CASSVGVATYEQYF
TRBD2	TRBV7-9	-	TRBJ2-1	TGTGCCAGCAGCTTAGGGTGGGAGGGCTCCTACAATGAGCAGTTCTTC	CASSLGWEGSYNEQFF
TRBD2	TRBV7-3	-	TRBJ2-1	TGTGCCAGCAACCTCTACCCAAGCGGGGGGGGTTCCTACAATGAGCAGTTCTTC	CASNLYPSGGGSYNEQFF
-	TRBV4-1	-	TRBJ1-5	TGCGCCAGCAGCCAGGGGGCCAATCAGCCCCAGCATTTT	CASSQGANQPQHF
-	TRBV19	-	TRBJ2-3	TGTGCCAGTAGTATAGTAGGAGATACGCAGTATTTT	CASSIVGDTQYF
-	TRBV6-1	-	TRBJ2-7	TGTGCCAGCCGCGATTACGAGCAGTACTTC	CASRDYEQYF
-	TRBV11-3	-	TRBJ2-2	TGTGCCAGCAGCTATGTACCCGGGGAGCTGTTTTTT	CASSYVPGELFF
-	TRBV7-9	once	TRBJ1-4	TGTGCCAGCAGCCCGGGGACAACTTCGAATGAAAAACTGTTTTTT	CASSPGTTSNEKLFF
TRBD1	TRBV7-2	-	TRBJ2-7	TGTGCCAGCAGCTTAGCCGGGGACAGGCCCTCCTACGAGCAGTACTTC	CASSLAGDRPSYEQYF
TRBD2	TRBV27	-	TRBJ2-3	TGTGCCAGCAGTTTGGAAATAGCGGGAGATACGCAGTATTTT	CASSLEIAGDTQYF
TRBD1	TRBV7-7	-	TRBJ2-3	TGTGCTAGCAGCCCCGGGACAGGTGCGCATACGCAGTATTTT	CASSPGTGAHTQYF
-	TRBV28	few	TRBJ2-1	TGTGCCAGCAGTTTACAGGGGCATGGATACAATGAGCAGTTCTTC	CASSLQGHGYNEQFF
-	TRBV9	-	TRBJ2-3	TGTGCCAGCAGTGGGGGGAGCACAGATACGCAGTATTTT	CASSGGSTDTQYF
TRBD2	TRBV29-1	-	TRBJ2-7	TGCAGCGGGGCGGGACTAGCGGGGGATCCCTACGAGCAGTACTTC	CSGAGLAGDPYEQYF
TRBD2	TRBV9	-	TRBJ2-1	TGTGCCAGCAGCGTAGAGACGTTAGCGGGAGGTCTCTACAATGAGCAGTTCTTC	CASSVETLAGGLYNEQFF
TRBD2	TRBV6-5	once	TRBJ2-2	TGTGCCAGCAGTTGGCTAGCGGGAGAAGGTCCCGGGGAGCTGTTTTTT	CASSWLAGEGPGELFF